A single sample gave rise to the 29 T cell receptor beta chains below, sequenced in a study of T cells after posttransplantation cyclophosphamide. The assay was immunoSEQ multiplex PCR, and TCRdb's table has in-frame clones only and misses some. The sample contains some 23,000 clones, none of them singletons. The sample consisted of PBMCs. These receptors came from a woman between 45 and 60 years old in good health, CMV-negative, and a related stem cell transplant donor.

This clone was detected ten times or more. The chain recombines TRBV9 with TRBJ2-3; D possibly corresponds to TRBD2 (6 bases). Germline V gives CDR1 SGDLS, CDR2 YYNGEE. V lost 1 base and J lost 5, with 14 bases in between. The CDR3 is made up of 15 amino acids. The CDR3, as DNA: TGTGCCAGCAGCGTATTCGGCGGGGAGCAAGATACGCAGTATTTT. Protein: CASSVFGGEQDTQYF.

There are many counts of this clone. The chain uses TRBV19 and TRBJ2-7, with D possibly being TRBD1 (6 bases). Looked up from germline, CDR1 is LNHDA and CDR2 is SQIVND (reference sequence). V shed 6 bases and J shed 5 bases, with 14 bases lying between them. The CDR3 has 13 residues. The CDR3 DNA sequence: TGTGCCAGTAGCCTACAGGGTTCCCACGAGCAGTACTTC. Translated: CASSLQGSHEQYF.

This clone was detected ten times or more. The V gene is TRBV2, the J gene TRBJ1-5; perhaps TRBD1 as D (6 bases). Between the trimmed V and J ends, which lost 8 bases and 2 bases, there was a span of 16 bases. This CDR3 spans 15 amino acids. CDR1 SNHLY and CDR2 FYNNEI come from the germline V gene. DNA of the CDR3: TGTGCCAGCTCGACAGGAAAGGGGGGCAATCAGCCCCAGCATTTT. Translation gives CASSTGKGGNQPQHF.

This clone was picked up many times. The chain couples TRBV6-5 to TRBJ2-2; 7 nucleotides line up with TRBD2. Germline assignment: CDR1 MNHEY and CDR2 SVGAGI. Germline trimming cut 6 bases from V and 5 bases from J; bases unmatched to any gene: 9. The CDR3 length is 15 residues. The CDR3: CASSPTSARTGELFF. The CDR3 nucleotides are TGTGCCAGCAGCCCAACTAGCGCGAGGACCGGGGAGCTGTTTTTT.

This clone was recorded at least ten times. This chain uses TRBV5-6 with TRBJ1-1; 7 nucleotides align to TRBD1. Unmatched junction bases numbered 9, after V lost 0 bases and J lost 10 bases. The CDR3 contains 14 residues. Germline loops: CDR1 SGHDT, CDR2 YYEEEE. The CDR3 loop reads CASSLGRGRSRAFF. CDR3 bases: TGTGCCAGCAGCTTGGGGAGGGGGCGTAGTCGAGCTTTCTTT.

This clone was counted a few times. J is TRBJ2-1 and V is TRBV2; the match to TRBD2 covers 7 bases. Germline CDR1 reads SNHLY; CDR2 reads FYNNEI. Losses at the gene ends were 8 bases for V and 6 bases for J; bases not matched to a gene: 13. The CDR3 is 15 amino acids. DNA of the CDR3: TGTGCCAGCCGGTCGGTAGCGGGTTTAATCAATGAGCAGTTCTTC. Its protein product is CASRSVAGLINEQFF.

This clone was seen ten or more times. J is TRBJ1-2 and V is TRBV28; no clear D. Germline loops: CDR1 MDHEN, CDR2 SYDVKM. The V end was cut by 5 bases, the J end by 4 bases, with 11 bases between. CDR3 length equals 13 residues. CDR3 DNA sequence: TGTGCCAGCAGTCCTCCGGGGAGCTATGGCTACACCTTC. Protein: CASSPPGSYGYTF.

This clone was recorded many times. CDR3 residues: CASSLGAGPGANVLTF. The CDR3 DNA is TGTGCCAGCAGCTTGGGGGCAGGCCCTGGGGCCAACGTCCTGACTTTC. The rearrangement uses TRBV5-6 and TRBJ2-6; D remains ambiguous. Germline CDR1 SGHDT, CDR2 YYEEEE. This CDR3 is 16 amino acids long. V shed 0 bases and J shed 2 bases, with 9 bases lying between them.

In its sample, this clone was seen many times. The chain has TRBV9 and TRBJ2-3; tentative D call: TRBD1 (6 bases). In germline, CDR1 is SGDLS, CDR2 YYNGEE. The ends were cut back, 0 bases at V and 0 bases at J, with 17 bases in the middle. CDR3 length equals 18 residues. CDR3 loop: CASSVGGRGPPSTDTQYF. CDR3 DNA: TGTGCCAGCAGCGTAGGTGGCAGGGGTCCGCCTAGCACAGATACGCAGTATTTT.

This clone was seen repeatedly, ten times or more. J is TRBJ1-1 and V is TRBV6-1; 8 bases agree with TRBD1. This CDR3 spans 15 amino acids. Germline CDR1 and CDR2: MNHNS and SASEGT. V was clipped by 6 bases and J by 1 base; unmatched bases: 7. CDR3 region: CASSPTGTGNTEAFF. The CDR3 DNA reads TGTGCCAGCAGCCCAACCGGGACAGGGAACACTGAAGCTTTCTTT.

This clone has at least ten counts. The V call is TRBV7-9, the J call TRBJ1-1, with TRBD1 as a possible D gene (6 bases). The CDR3 consists of 15 residues. V lost 5 bases, J lost 0 bases, and 13 bases lay in between. The germline CDR1 and CDR2 sequences are SEHNR and FQNEAQ (reference sequence). This chain's CDR3 is CASSDGTLMNTEAFF. CDR3 coding DNA: TGTGCCAGCAGCGACGGGACACTCATGAACACTGAAGCTTTCTTT.

This clone was seen at least ten times. The chain has TRBV9 and TRBJ1-2; TRBD1 matches 7 bases. Trimming at V came to 3 bases and at J to 4 bases, leaving 0 bases not matched to a gene. This CDR3 is built from 12 residues. Germline CDR1 is SGDLS and CDR2 is YYNGEE. Here the CDR3 DNA reads TGTGCCAGCAGCGGGGACAGCTATGGCTACACCTTC. Amino acid sequence: CASSGDSYGYTF. Variable domain in full (rest from reference TRBV9 and TRBJ1-2): DSGVTQTPKHLITATGQRVTLRCSPRSGDLSVYWYQQSLDQGLQFLIQYYNGEERAKGNILERFSAQQFPDLHSELNLSSLELGDSALYFCASSGDSYGYTFGSGTRLTVV.

This clone was found many times. The genes are TRBV13 and TRBJ1-3; the D is unclear. The CDR3 consists of 14 residues. V was pared by 3 bases and J by 4 bases, with 10 bases between. Germline CDR1 and CDR2: PRHDT and FYEKMQ (reference sequence). The CDR3 DNA sequence: TGTGCCAGCAGCTTTCTATCGGGAGGAAACACCATATATTTT. It encodes CASSFLSGGNTIYF. Full variable domain (missing parts from reference TRBV13 and TRBJ1-3): AAGVIQSPRHLIKEKRETATLKCYPIPRHDTVYWYQQGPGQDPQFLISFYEKMQSDKGSIPDRFSAQQFSDYHSELNMSSLELGDSALYFCASSFLSGGNTIYFGEGSWLTVV.

This clone has ten or more counts. J is TRBJ1-6 and V is TRBV19; 9 nucleotides line up with TRBD1. V gave up 3 bases and J gave up 7 bases; unmatched junction bases: 4. Looked up from germline, CDR1 is LNHDA and CDR2 is SQIVND (reference sequence). This CDR3 has 15 amino acids. Here the CDR3 reads CASSILGQGNSPLHF. The CDR3 bases are TGTGCCAGTAGTATTCTTGGACAGGGGAATTCACCCCTCCACTTT.

This clone was recorded many times. The rearrangement links TRBV7-7 to TRBJ2-1; 13 positions agree with TRBD2. The germline CDR1 and CDR2 sequences are SSHAT and FNYEAQ (reference sequence). CDR3 length: 15 residues. The V and J ends lost 5 bases and 8 bases, in that order; junction bases with no gene match: 6. The CDR3 DNA follows: TGTGCCAGCAGCCCCGGACTAGCGGGAGTCGATGAGCAGTTCTTC. This sequence encodes CASSPGLAGVDEQFF.

This clone was counted a few times. This chain links TRBV29-1 with TRBJ2-7; 7 bases match TRBD2. The CDR3 has 15 residues. With V trimmed by 4 bases and J by 1 base, 10 bases remained unmatched. Germline V CDR1 and CDR2: SQVTM, ANQGSEA. The CDR3 loop is CSVGGGGGRSYEQYF. In DNA, the CDR3 is TGCAGCGTTGGGGGCGGGGGAGGGCGATCCTACGAGCAGTACTTC.

This clone has a count of ten or more. CDR3 nucleotides: TGTGCCTGGAAGTGGCACAAAAACACTGAAGCTTTCTTT. Residues: CAWKWHKNTEAFF. V is TRBV30 and J is TRBJ1-1; no firm D call. Germline CDR1 is GTSNPN and CDR2 is SVGIG (reference sequence). CDR3 length: 13 residues. V was trimmed by 4 bases and J by 2 bases, leaving 11 bases between them.

This clone was detected ten times or more. The J gene is TRBJ2-1, the V gene TRBV9, with 8 bases lining up with TRBD2. Germline V gene sequence: CDR1 SGDLS, CDR2 YYNGEE. The V and J ends lost 4 bases and 7 bases, in that order; junction bases with no gene match: 10. This CDR3 is 15 amino acids long. The CDR3 DNA follows: TGTGCCAGCAGCCAAAGCGGGAGTCTTATAAATGAGCAGTTCTTC. Protein sequence: CASSQSGSLINEQFF.

The sample holds many counts of this clone. The rearrangement links TRBV19 to TRBJ2-1; D gene unclear. Trimming stripped 4 bases from V and 2 bases from J, with 3 bases between. The germline V gene encodes CDR1 LNHDA and CDR2 SQIVND (reference sequence). The CDR3 consists of 12 residues. As DNA, the CDR3 is TGTGCCAGTAGTAGGCCCTACAATGAGCAGTTCTTC. It is translated as CASSRPYNEQFF.

This clone came up many times. The V and J genes are TRBV15 and TRBJ1-1; D not certain. Trimming left V 0 bases short and J 5 bases short, with 7 bases between. Germline V gene sequence: CDR1 LNHNV, CDR2 YYDKDF (reference sequence). The CDR3 length is 13 residues. CDR3 region: CATSRDGETEAFF. CDR3 nucleotide sequence: TGTGCCACCAGCAGAGATGGGGAGACTGAAGCTTTCTTT.

At least ten counts were recorded for this clone. V gene TRBV18 combines with J gene TRBJ2-7; D is uncertain. CDR3 size: 11 residues. Per germline, CDR1 KGHSH and CDR2 LQKENI. Trimming removed 3 bases at V and 2 bases at J, with 2 bases between. The CDR3 nucleotides are TGTGCCAGCTCACCCGCCTACGAGCAGTACTTC. Translation gives CASSPAYEQYF.

Ten or more counts support this clone. The V gene is TRBV15, the J gene TRBJ1-1; D possibly corresponds to TRBD1 (6 bases). The CDR3 totals 14 residues. The germline gives CDR1 LNHNV, CDR2 YYDKDF (reference sequence). V was shortened by 1 base and J by 6 bases, with 12 bases between the two germline ends. CDR3 amino acids: CATSRGQEGAEAFF. CDR3 bases: TGTGCCACCAGCAGAGGGCAAGAGGGGGCTGAAGCTTTCTTT.

In this sample, this clone turned up many times. The genes are TRBV30 and TRBJ2-3; tentatively, D is TRBD2 (6 bases). The CDR3 runs to 15 residues. Trimming took 0 bases from V and 6 from J, leaving 16 bases between them. CDR1 GTSNPN and CDR2 SVGIG come from the germline V gene (reference sequence). The chain's CDR3 is CAWSVRLSGEDTQYF. The CDR3 region has the DNA TGTGCCTGGAGTGTACGGCTCTCGGGGGAGGATACGCAGTATTTT.

This clone was detected ten times or more. The rearrangement links TRBV4-2 to TRBJ2-4, with 10 bases lining up with TRBD1. The germline V gene encodes CDR1 LGHNA and CDR2 YNFKEQ. The CDR3 covers 17 residues. After removal of 2 bases from V and 3 bases from J, the junction contained 7 bases not matched to a gene. CDR3 bases: TGTGCCAGCAGCCAACAGGGGACAGGGGTTGACAAAAACATTCAGTACTTC. As protein: CASSQQGTGVDKNIQYF.

The chain is built from TRBV6-5 and TRBJ1-1; 9 bases map to TRBD1. Germline V gives CDR1 MNHEY, CDR2 SVGAGI. V was clipped by 6 bases and J by 3 bases; unmatched bases: 5. CDR3 size: 14 residues. CDR3 nucleotides: TGTGCCAGCAGACAACAGGGGGCGCACACTGAAGCTTTCTTT. Translation: CASRQQGAHTEAFF.

This clone was observed at least ten times. The rearrangement joins TRBV6-1 to TRBJ2-7, with D possibly TRBD1 on 6 matching bases. Germline CDR1 MNHNS, CDR2 SASEGT. The V gene lost 1 base and the J gene lost 4 bases, with 14 bases spanning the gap. The CDR3 runs to 15 residues. The CDR3 DNA reads TGTGCCAGCAGTGAAGGACAGGAGGCCGGTTACGAGCAGTACTTC. Translation gives CASSEGQEAGYEQYF.

This clone was observed at least ten times. V gene TRBV5-4 combines with J gene TRBJ2-7; 8 bases fit TRBD2. The V segment lost 1 base and the J segment 6 bases; nucleotides outside the gene matches: 18. Germline values: CDR1 SGHNT, CDR2 YYREEE (reference sequence). The CDR3 has 18 amino acids. The CDR3 nucleotides read TGTGCCAGCAGCTTGCTCCAGCGGGTGGGACTAGGGGTAGGCGAGCAGTACTTC. It encodes CASSLLQRVGLGVGEQYF.

In its sample, this clone was seen many times. Written as DNA, the CDR3 is TGTGCCAGCAGCCTAATACAGGGGGTTGGCTACACCTTC. It codes for CASSLIQGVGYTF. This chain uses TRBV2 with TRBJ1-2, with 8 bases that match TRBD1. V lost 6 bases and J lost 7; bases outside the gene matches: 7. The CDR3 consists of 13 residues. From germline, CDR1 is SNHLY and CDR2 FYNNEI.

This clone appeared many times. The J gene is TRBJ2-5, the V gene TRBV19; 7 bases line up with TRBD2. The germline CDR1 and CDR2 sequences are LNHDA and SQIVND (reference sequence). Losses at the gene ends were 5 bases for V and 5 bases for J; bases not matched to a gene: 5. There are 13 residues in the CDR3. The CDR3 DNA reads TGTGCCAGTAGTTCGACTAGCTGGGAGACCCAGTACTTC. As protein: CASSSTSWETQYF.